This T cell receptor beta chain was recovered during a study of PD-1 blockade in mismatch repair-deficient tumors. Clones were sequenced by immunoSEQ multiplex PCR, and TCRdb holds only the in-frame ones, with some missing. Here the sample spans roughly 48,000 clones, 77% being singletons. The CDR3 totals 14 residues. The germline gives CDR1 ENHRY, CDR2 SYGVKD. The V gene lost 3 bases and the J gene lost 0 bases, with 9 bases spanning the gap. The specimen was PBMCs, collected before pembrolizumab treatment. The rearrangement links TRBV10-3 to TRBJ2-7; D not resolved. This TCR was sampled from an adult with mismatch repair-deficient cancer. The CDR3 nucleotides read TGTGCCATCAGTGATCCCCGGTCCTCCTACGAGCAGTACTTC. As protein: CAISDPRSSYEQYF.